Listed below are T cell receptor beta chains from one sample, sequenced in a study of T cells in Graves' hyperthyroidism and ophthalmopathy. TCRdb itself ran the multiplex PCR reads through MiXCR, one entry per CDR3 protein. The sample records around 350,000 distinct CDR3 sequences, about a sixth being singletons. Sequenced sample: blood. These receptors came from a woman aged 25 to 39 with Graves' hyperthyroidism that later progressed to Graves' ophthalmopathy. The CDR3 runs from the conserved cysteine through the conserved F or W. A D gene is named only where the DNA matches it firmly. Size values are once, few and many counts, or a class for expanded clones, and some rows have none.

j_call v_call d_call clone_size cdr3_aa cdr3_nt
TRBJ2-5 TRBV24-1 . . CATSDRSLQETQYF TGTGCCACCAGTGACAGAAGCCTCCAAGAGACCCAGTACTTC
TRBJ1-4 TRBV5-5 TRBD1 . CASSWGGQEKLFF TGTGCCAGCAGCTGGGGGGGACAGGAAAAACTGTTTTTT
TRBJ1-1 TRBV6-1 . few CASSDPLTWNTEAFF TGTGCCAGCAGTGACCCTCTTACTTGGAACACTGAAGCTTTCTTT
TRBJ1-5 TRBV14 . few CASSPAGTHQPQHF TGTGCCAGCAGCCCGGCAGGGACCCATCAGCCCCAGCATTTT
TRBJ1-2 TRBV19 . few CASSPQRGVAANYGYTF TGTGCCAGTAGTCCCCAGAGGGGGGTTGCGGCTAACTATGGCTACACCTTC
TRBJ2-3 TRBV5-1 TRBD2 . CASSIEREDTDTQYF TGCGCCAGCAGCATAGAGCGGGAGGACACAGATACGCAGTATTTT
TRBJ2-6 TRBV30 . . CAWSVRRQTALGANVLTF TGTGCCTGGTCGGTAAGGAGGCAGACCGCCTTGGGGGCCAACGTCCTGACTTTC
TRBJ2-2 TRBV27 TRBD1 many CASSFHGQGSGNTGELFF TGTGCCAGCAGTTTCCACGGACAGGGGAGTGGGAACACCGGGGAGCTGTTTTTT
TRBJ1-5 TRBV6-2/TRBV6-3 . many CASSYLGNGQPQHF TGTGCCAGCAGTTACTTGGGAAACGGCCAGCCCCAGCATTTT
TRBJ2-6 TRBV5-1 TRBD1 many CASGTGSSGANVLTF TGCGCCAGCGGGACAGGGAGCTCTGGGGCCAACGTCCTGACTTTC
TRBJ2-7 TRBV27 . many CASSLIGVPYEQYF TGTGCCAGCAGTTTAATTGGGGTTCCCTACGAGCAGTACTTC
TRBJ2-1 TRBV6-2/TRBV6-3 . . CASSTRRGQGAYNEQFF TGTGCCAGCAGTACCCGCAGGGGTCAAGGGGCCTACAATGAGCAGTTCTTC
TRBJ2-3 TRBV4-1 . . CASSQDRRGTDTQYF TGCGCCAGCAGCCAAGATAGGCGGGGCACAGATACGCAGTATTTT
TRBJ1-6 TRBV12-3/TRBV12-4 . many CASSYGHSPLHF TGTGCCAGCAGTTACGGCCATTCACCCCTCCACTTT
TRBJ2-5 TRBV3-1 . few CASSQDHGGLYQETQYF TGCGCCAGCAGCCAAGATCACGGGGGTCTTTACCAAGAGACCCAGTACTTC
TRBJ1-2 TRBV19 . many CASSPAPRLYTF TGTGCCAGTAGCCCTGCACCGAGGCTCTACACCTTC
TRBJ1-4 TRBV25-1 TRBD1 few CASGKTGINEKLFF TGTGCCAGCGGCAAGACAGGGATTAACGAAAAACTGTTTTTT
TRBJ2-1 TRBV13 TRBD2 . CASSLGAGAVNEQFF TGTGCCAGCAGCTTAGGAGCGGGAGCCGTCAATGAGCAGTTCTTC
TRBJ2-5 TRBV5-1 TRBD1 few CASSSGQGGQYF TGCGCCAGCAGCTCCGGACAGGGCGGTCAGTACTTC
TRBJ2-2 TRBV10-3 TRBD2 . CAISATSAESSGELFF TGTGCCATCAGTGCGACTAGCGCGGAAAGCTCCGGGGAGCTGTTTTTT
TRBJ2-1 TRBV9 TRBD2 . CASSVGGGGSNEQFF TGTGCCAGCAGCGTAGGGGGCGGGGGGTCGAATGAGCAGTTCTTC
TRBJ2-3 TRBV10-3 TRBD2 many CAISASGGPADTQYF TGTGCCATCAGTGCTAGCGGGGGCCCTGCAGATACGCAGTATTTT
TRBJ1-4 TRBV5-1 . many CASSLLGTRVAANEKLFF TGCGCCAGCAGCTTGCTTGGAACTAGAGTCGCGGCCAATGAAAAACTGTTTTTT
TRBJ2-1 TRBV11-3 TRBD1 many CASSLGDRSPDNEQFF TGTGCCAGCAGCTTGGGGGACAGGAGTCCTGACAATGAGCAGTTCTTC
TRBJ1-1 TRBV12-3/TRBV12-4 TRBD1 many CASSKHSGTGRAEAFF TGTGCCAGCAGTAAACACTCCGGGACAGGGAGGGCTGAAGCTTTCTTT
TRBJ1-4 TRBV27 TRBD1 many CASSFRDRGLGGEKLFF TGTGCCAGCAGTTTCCGGGACAGGGGGCTCGGAGGGGAAAAACTGTTTTTT
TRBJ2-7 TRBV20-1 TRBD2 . CSAYSGLSYEQYF TGCAGTGCTTATAGCGGGCTCTCCTACGAGCAGTACTTC
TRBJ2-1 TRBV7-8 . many CASSPLATDEQFF TGTGCCAGCAGCCCCCTAGCGACGGATGAGCAGTTCTTC
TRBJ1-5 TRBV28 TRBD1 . CASSLTGTGTAYSNQPQHF TGTGCCAGCAGTTTAACCGGGACAGGGACGGCATATAGCAATCAGCCCCAGCATTTT
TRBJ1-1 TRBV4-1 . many CASSQGGADTEAFF TGCGCCAGCAGCCAGGGTGGGGCCGACACTGAAGCTTTCTTT
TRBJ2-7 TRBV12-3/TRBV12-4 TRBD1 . CASGFGQGLSYEQYF TGTGCCAGCGGTTTTGGACAGGGGCTTTCCTATGAGCAGTACTTC
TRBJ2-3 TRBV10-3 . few CAISESPDTQYF TGTGCCATCAGTGAGTCCCCAGATACGCAGTATTTT
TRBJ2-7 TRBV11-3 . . CASSLSWGASNEQYF TGTGCCAGCAGCTTGAGTTGGGGGGCGAGCAACGAGCAGTACTTC
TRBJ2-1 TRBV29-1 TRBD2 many CSVRLAEYNEQFF TGCAGCGTTCGACTAGCGGAGTACAATGAGCAGTTCTTC
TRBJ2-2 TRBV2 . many CASKASRQALNTGELFF TGTGCCAGCAAGGCTTCGCGACAGGCGCTGAACACCGGGGAGCTGTTTTTT
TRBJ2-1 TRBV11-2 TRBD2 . CASSLEYGTSGSSYNEQFF TGTGCCAGCAGCTTAGAGTACGGGACTAGCGGGAGCAGCTACAATGAGCAGTTCTTC
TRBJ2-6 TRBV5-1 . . CASSKVMTSGGANVLTF TGCGCCAGCAGCAAGGTGATGACTTCGGGTGGGGCCAACGTCCTGACTTTC
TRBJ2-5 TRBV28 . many CASSPPPGETQYF TGTGCCAGCAGTCCCCCCCCGGGGGAGACCCAGTACTTC
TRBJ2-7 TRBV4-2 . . CASSPISGSSYEQYF TGTGCCAGCAGCCCAATTAGCGGAAGCTCCTACGAGCAGTACTTC
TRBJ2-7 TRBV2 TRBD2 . CASSDERASGVYEQYF TGTGCCAGCAGTGATGAACGGGCTAGCGGGGTCTACGAGCAGTACTTC
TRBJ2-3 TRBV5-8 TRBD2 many CASDSAAGGPDTQYF TGTGCCAGCGACTCGGCGGCGGGAGGGCCGGATACGCAGTATTTT
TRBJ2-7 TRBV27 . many CASSLRGRSYEQYF TGTGCCAGCAGTTTAAGGGGCCGCTCCTACGAGCAGTACTTC
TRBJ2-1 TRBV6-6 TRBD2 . CASSYSLAGVLGEQFF TGTGCCAGCAGTTACTCACTAGCGGGGGTTCTAGGTGAGCAGTTCTTC
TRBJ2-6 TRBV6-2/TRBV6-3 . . CASSPTGVSGANVLTF TGTGCCAGCAGCCCGACCGGGGTCTCTGGGGCCAACGTCCTGACTTTC
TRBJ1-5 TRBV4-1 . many CASSQGPWGRQPQHF TGCGCCAGCAGCCAAGGGCCCTGGGGGCGACAGCCCCAGCATTTT
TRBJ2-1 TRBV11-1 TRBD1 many CASSLRRGNEQFF TGTGCCAGCAGCTTACGCAGGGGGAATGAGCAGTTCTTC
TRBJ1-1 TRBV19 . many CASNLPGGAQVGENTEAFF TGTGCCAGTAATCTCCCGGGGGGCGCCCAGGTTGGCGAGAACACTGAAGCTTTCTTT
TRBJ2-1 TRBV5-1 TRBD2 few CASSLLPSGSTYEQFF TGCGCCAGCAGCTTATTACCTAGCGGGAGTACCTATGAGCAGTTCTTC
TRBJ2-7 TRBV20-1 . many CSVAGPSYEQYF TGCAGTGTGGCGGGACCTAGCTACGAGCAGTACTTC
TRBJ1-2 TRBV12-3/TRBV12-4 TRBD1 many CASSVQGGYGYTF TGTGCCAGCAGTGTACAGGGGGGGTATGGCTACACCTTC
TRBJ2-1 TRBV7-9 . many CASIRVGTQYNEQFF TGTGCCAGCATCCGGGTCGGGACACAGTACAATGAGCAGTTCTTC
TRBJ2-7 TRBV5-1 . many CASSPSTGPSNAYEQYF TGCGCCAGCAGCCCGAGCACAGGCCCCTCTAATGCCTACGAGCAGTACTTC
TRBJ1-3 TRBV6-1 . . CASNRDLGTVYF TGTGCCAGCAACCGGGACCTCGGGACCGTATATTTT
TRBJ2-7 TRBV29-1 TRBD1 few CSVKTGGNYEQYF TGCAGCGTAAAGACAGGGGGAAATTACGAGCAGTACTTC
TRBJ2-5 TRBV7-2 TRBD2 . CASSLDGGGTKTQYF TGTGCCAGCAGCTTAGACGGCGGAGGGACTAAGACCCAGTACTTC
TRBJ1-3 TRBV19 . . CASSITYVSGNTIYF TGTGCCAGTAGTATAACCTACGTCTCTGGAAACACCATATATTTT
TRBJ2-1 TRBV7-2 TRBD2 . CASSTPGLAGGEQFF TGTGCCAGCAGCACACCGGGACTAGCGGGGGGGGAGCAGTTCTTC
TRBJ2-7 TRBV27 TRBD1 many CASSPYGTGGYEQYF TGTGCCAGCAGTCCATACGGGACAGGGGGTTACGAGCAGTACTTC
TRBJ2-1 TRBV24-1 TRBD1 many CATGRQGVDEQFF TGTGCCACCGGAAGACAGGGGGTCGATGAGCAGTTCTTC